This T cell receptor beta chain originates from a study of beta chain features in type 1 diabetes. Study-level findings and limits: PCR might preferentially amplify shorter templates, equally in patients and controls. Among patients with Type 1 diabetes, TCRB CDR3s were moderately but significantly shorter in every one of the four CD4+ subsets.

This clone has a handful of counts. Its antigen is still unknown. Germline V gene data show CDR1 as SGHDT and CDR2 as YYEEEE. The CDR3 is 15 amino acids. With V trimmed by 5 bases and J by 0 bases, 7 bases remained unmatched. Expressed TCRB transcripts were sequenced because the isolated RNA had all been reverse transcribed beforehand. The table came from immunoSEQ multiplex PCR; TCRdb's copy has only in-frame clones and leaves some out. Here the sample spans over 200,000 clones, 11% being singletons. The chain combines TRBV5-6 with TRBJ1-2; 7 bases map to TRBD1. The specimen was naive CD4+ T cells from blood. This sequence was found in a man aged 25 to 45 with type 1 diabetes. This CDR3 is CASRLRGHANYGYTF. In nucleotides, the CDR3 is TGTGCCAGCAGACTGAGGGGGCATGCTAACTATGGCTACACCTTC.